This is a list of T cell receptor beta chains from one sample in a study of identical twins. TCRdb reprocessed the 5' RACE reads via MiXCR and lists one record per CDR3 protein. Seen here are 1.5 million to 2 million distinct CDR3 sequences, less than 35% observed once, and the top ten hold 0.25% to 0.3%. Specimen: cord blood. These receptors came from a newborn girl in good health. Both conserved end residues are part of each CDR3. Fields, in order: D gene, J gene, clone size, V gene, CDR3 protein, CDR3 DNA. D genes are given only for firm matches. The size entry is marked missing in some rows and otherwise reads once, few, many or a size class.

d_gene: TRBD2
j_gene: TRBJ2-5
abundance: -
v_gene: TRBV6-5
CDR3aa: CASSYGPGGGQETQYF
CDR3nt: TGTGCCAGCAGTTACGGACCGGGAGGAGGCCAAGAGACCCAGTACTTC

d_gene: -
j_gene: TRBJ1-1
abundance: many
v_gene: TRBV5-1
CDR3aa: CASSLAGSTEAFF
CDR3nt: TGCGCCAGCAGCTTGGCGGGGTCCACTGAAGCTTTCTTT

d_gene: -
j_gene: TRBJ2-7
abundance: -
v_gene: TRBV21-1
CDR3aa: CASSNSFSSYNEQYF
CDR3nt: TGTGCCAGCAGCAATTCCTTTAGCTCCTACAATGAGCAGTACTTC

d_gene: -
j_gene: TRBJ2-2
abundance: -
v_gene: TRBV25-1
CDR3aa: CASSESDGRTGELFF
CDR3nt: TGTGCCAGCAGTGAATCGGACGGAAGAACCGGGGAGCTGTTTTTT

d_gene: TRBD2
j_gene: TRBJ2-1
abundance: -
v_gene: TRBV29-1
CDR3aa: CSVLLARGYSEQFF
CDR3nt: TGCAGCGTTTTACTAGCGAGGGGCTACAGTGAGCAGTTCTTC

d_gene: TRBD2
j_gene: TRBJ2-1
abundance: few
v_gene: TRBV7-9
CDR3aa: CASSLGPSGRGHEQFF
CDR3nt: TGTGCCAGCAGCTTAGGCCCTAGCGGTAGGGGACATGAGCAGTTCTTC

d_gene: -
j_gene: TRBJ2-1
abundance: -
v_gene: TRBV2
CDR3aa: CASSMRGGNEQFF
CDR3nt: TGTGCCAGCAGTATGAGGGGTGGCAATGAGCAGTTCTTC

d_gene: TRBD1
j_gene: TRBJ2-2
abundance: -
v_gene: TRBV29-1
CDR3aa: CSVGQQSTGELFF
CDR3nt: TGCAGCGTGGGACAGCAGAGTACCGGGGAGCTGTTTTTT

d_gene: -
j_gene: TRBJ2-1
abundance: -
v_gene: TRBV5-1
CDR3aa: CASSFGASFGDEQFF
CDR3nt: TGCGCCAGCAGCTTCGGCGCCTCTTTCGGGGATGAGCAGTTCTTC

d_gene: -
j_gene: TRBJ1-1
abundance: -
v_gene: TRBV20-1
CDR3aa: CSARDGPRNTEAFF
CDR3nt: TGCAGTGCGCGCGACGGACCTCGGAACACTGAAGCTTTCTTT

d_gene: TRBD1
j_gene: TRBJ2-3
abundance: few
v_gene: TRBV20-1
CDR3aa: CSARAGTGPTDTQYF
CDR3nt: TGCAGTGCCAGGGCCGGGACAGGGCCCACAGATACGCAGTATTTT

d_gene: TRBD1
j_gene: TRBJ1-2
abundance: many
v_gene: TRBV10-3
CDR3aa: CAISADRGPLRYGYTF
CDR3nt: TGTGCCATCAGTGCTGACAGGGGGCCCCTAAGATATGGCTACACCTTC

d_gene: -
j_gene: TRBJ2-1
abundance: -
v_gene: TRBV9
CDR3aa: CASSVGARGNSYNEQFF
CDR3nt: TGTGCCAGCAGCGTAGGAGCCCGCGGGAACTCCTACAATGAGCAGTTCTTC

d_gene: -
j_gene: TRBJ1-5
abundance: few
v_gene: TRBV7-8
CDR3aa: CASSPRRREGNQPQHF
CDR3nt: TGTGCCAGCAGCCCCCGGCGAAGGGAGGGCAATCAGCCCCAGCATTTT

d_gene: -
j_gene: TRBJ2-7
abundance: many
v_gene: TRBV12-3/TRBV12-4
CDR3aa: CASSFYQGFETYEQYF
CDR3nt: TGTGCCAGCAGTTTCTACCAGGGGTTCGAGACCTACGAGCAGTACTTC

d_gene: -
j_gene: TRBJ2-1
abundance: -
v_gene: TRBV7-8
CDR3aa: CASSSRDEYNEQFF
CDR3nt: TGTGCCAGCAGCTCACGGGACGAATACAATGAGCAGTTCTTC

d_gene: -
j_gene: TRBJ2-5
abundance: few
v_gene: TRBV15
CDR3aa: CATRKTKETQYF
CDR3nt: TGTGCCACCAGGAAGACAAAGGAGACCCAGTACTTC

d_gene: TRBD1
j_gene: TRBJ1-5
abundance: few
v_gene: TRBV27
CDR3aa: CASSTGTGVQPQHF
CDR3nt: TGTGCCAGCAGTACCGGGACAGGGGTCCAGCCCCAGCATTTT

d_gene: -
j_gene: TRBJ2-7
abundance: few
v_gene: TRBV6-1
CDR3aa: CAFRGGYEQYF
CDR3nt: TGTGCCTTCCGAGGCGGGTACGAGCAGTACTTC

d_gene: TRBD1
j_gene: TRBJ2-6
abundance: few
v_gene: TRBV7-9
CDR3aa: CASSLRGTVIAGGANVLTF
CDR3nt: TGTGCCAGCAGCTTAAGAGGGACAGTAATCGCGGGTGGGGCCAACGTCCTGACTTTC